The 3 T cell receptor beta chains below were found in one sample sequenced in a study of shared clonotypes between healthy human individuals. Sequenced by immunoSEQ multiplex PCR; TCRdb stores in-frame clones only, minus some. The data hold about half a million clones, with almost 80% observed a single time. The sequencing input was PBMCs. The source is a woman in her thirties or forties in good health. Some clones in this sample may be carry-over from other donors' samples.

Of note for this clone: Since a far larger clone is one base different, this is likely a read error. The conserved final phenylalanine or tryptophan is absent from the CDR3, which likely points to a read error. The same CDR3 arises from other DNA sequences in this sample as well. CDR3 in DNA: TGTGCCAGCAGTTACTCGACTGGGGCCAACGTCCTGACTTTA. This codes for CASSYSTGANVLTL. V gene TRBV6-6 combines with J gene TRBJ2-6, with D unresolved. In germline, CDR1 is MNHNY, CDR2 SVGAGI (reference sequence). V lost 0 bases and J lost 2, with 2 bases in between. The CDR3 covers 14 residues.

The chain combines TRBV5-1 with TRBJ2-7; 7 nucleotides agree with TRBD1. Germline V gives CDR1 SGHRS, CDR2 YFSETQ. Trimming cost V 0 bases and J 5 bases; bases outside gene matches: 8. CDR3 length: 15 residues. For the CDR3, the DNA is TGCGCCAGCAGCTTGGGGCGACAGGGTGACGACGAGCAGTACTTC. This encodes CASSLGRQGDDEQYF.

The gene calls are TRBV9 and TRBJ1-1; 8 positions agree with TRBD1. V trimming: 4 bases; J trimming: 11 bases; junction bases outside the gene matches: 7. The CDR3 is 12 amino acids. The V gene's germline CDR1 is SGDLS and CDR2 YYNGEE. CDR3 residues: CASSTTGARAFF. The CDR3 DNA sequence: TGTGCCAGCAGCACGACAGGGGCTAGGGCTTTCTTT.